This T cell receptor (beta chain) was retrieved from a study of T cell responses to AZD1222 COVID-19 vaccine. Using immunoSEQ multiplex PCR, the repertoire was profiled, and TCRdb retains in-frame clones only, with some absent. The sample lists about 170,000 clones; roughly nine tenths were seen once. Broader study findings: Baseline testing showed seropositivity in only 5 or 6 AZD1222 recipients. Clonal diversity may have been underestimated in mostly white British donors. Spike-specific TCR breadth and depth grew following two AZD1222 doses. The CD4 TCRs associated with vaccination extended across spike and predominated at 160-218 and 743-854.

The CDR3 length is 15 residues. Trimming took 1 base from V and 4 from J, leaving 14 bases between them. Germline V gene data show CDR1 as LGHNA and CDR2 as YSLEER. Worth noting for this clone: The antigen is not known.

The clonotype comes from an adult who received the AZD1222 COVID-19 vaccine. V usage is TRBV4-3 and J usage is TRBJ2-7; TRBD2 might be the D (5 bases). The sample in question was peripheral blood, obtained 28 days after the second AZD1222 dose. This chain's CDR3 is CASSQVIQRSYEQYF. CDR3 DNA: TGCGCCAGCAGCCAAGTTATACAGCGGTCGTACGAGCAGTACTTC.